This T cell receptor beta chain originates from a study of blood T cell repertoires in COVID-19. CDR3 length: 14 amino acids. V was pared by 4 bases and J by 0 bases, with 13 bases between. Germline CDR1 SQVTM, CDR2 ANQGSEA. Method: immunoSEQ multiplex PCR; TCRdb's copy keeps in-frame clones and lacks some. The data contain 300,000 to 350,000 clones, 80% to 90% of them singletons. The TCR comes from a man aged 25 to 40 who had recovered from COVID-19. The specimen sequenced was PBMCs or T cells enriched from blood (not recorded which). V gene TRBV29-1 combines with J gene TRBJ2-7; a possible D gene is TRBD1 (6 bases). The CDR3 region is CSVVSGQSSYEQYF. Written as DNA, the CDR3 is TGCAGCGTTGTTTCCGGACAGAGCTCCTACGAGCAGTACTTC.